This T cell receptor (beta chain) is drawn from a study of glioma-infiltrating T cells. V lost 4 bases and J 6 bases, leaving 17 bases between the germline ends. The germline CDR1 and CDR2 sequences are LGHNA and YSLEER. CDR3 length equals 15 residues. TCR alpha and beta CDR3 regions were amplified from RNA using iRepertoire nested multiplex PCR. TCRdb re-called the multiplex PCR reads with MiXCR, one entry per CDR3 protein. The table has about 380,000 distinct CDR3 sequences, around 38% seen once. In its sample, this clonotype was seen many times. This clonotype originated in a human donor with low-grade glioma or glioblastoma, undergoing nonglioma brain surgery, or in good health (not recorded which). Material for sequencing was glioma tissue, nonneoplastic brain tissue, or PBMCs (not recorded which). V gene TRBV4-3 combines with J gene TRBJ2-3; D unresolved. The DNA for the CDR3 is TGCGCCAGCAGCCCAAGCCCTTGGGGAACCGATACGCAGTATTTT. Protein sequence: CASSPSPWGTDTQYF.